This T cell receptor (beta chain) came from a study of blood T cell repertoires in COVID-19. Study details: The origin of the acute and convalescent COVID-19 samples was the United States, Italy and Spain. Sources were T cells, B-cell-depleted T cells, or PBMCs; the material itself was cDNA or gDNA.

This clone appeared many times. The CDR3 runs to 17 residues. Trimming took 0 bases from V and 0 from J; bases not matched to a gene: 9. Germline V CDR1 and CDR2: GTSNPN, SVGIG (reference sequence). Under the authors' procedure: It was from reference gene primer amplification that nucleated cell counts were estimated. TCRdb's table, derived via immunoSEQ multiplex PCR, lists solely in-frame clones and lacks some. That table supplies the V and J calls and clone size; D and trimming were determined from the DNA. This sample carries 140,000 to 150,000 clones, about 77% of them seen once, and the ten largest clones take 4.2%.

This rearrangement joins TRBV30 to TRBJ2-7; 9 bases align to TRBD1. The receptor was isolated from a man in his 60s with acute or convalescent COVID-19. Sequencing was performed on peripheral blood. The CDR3 loop is CAWSVSGQGFSSYEQYF. The CDR3 DNA reads as TGTGCCTGGAGTGTATCGGGACAGGGCTTTAGCTCCTACGAGCAGTACTTC.